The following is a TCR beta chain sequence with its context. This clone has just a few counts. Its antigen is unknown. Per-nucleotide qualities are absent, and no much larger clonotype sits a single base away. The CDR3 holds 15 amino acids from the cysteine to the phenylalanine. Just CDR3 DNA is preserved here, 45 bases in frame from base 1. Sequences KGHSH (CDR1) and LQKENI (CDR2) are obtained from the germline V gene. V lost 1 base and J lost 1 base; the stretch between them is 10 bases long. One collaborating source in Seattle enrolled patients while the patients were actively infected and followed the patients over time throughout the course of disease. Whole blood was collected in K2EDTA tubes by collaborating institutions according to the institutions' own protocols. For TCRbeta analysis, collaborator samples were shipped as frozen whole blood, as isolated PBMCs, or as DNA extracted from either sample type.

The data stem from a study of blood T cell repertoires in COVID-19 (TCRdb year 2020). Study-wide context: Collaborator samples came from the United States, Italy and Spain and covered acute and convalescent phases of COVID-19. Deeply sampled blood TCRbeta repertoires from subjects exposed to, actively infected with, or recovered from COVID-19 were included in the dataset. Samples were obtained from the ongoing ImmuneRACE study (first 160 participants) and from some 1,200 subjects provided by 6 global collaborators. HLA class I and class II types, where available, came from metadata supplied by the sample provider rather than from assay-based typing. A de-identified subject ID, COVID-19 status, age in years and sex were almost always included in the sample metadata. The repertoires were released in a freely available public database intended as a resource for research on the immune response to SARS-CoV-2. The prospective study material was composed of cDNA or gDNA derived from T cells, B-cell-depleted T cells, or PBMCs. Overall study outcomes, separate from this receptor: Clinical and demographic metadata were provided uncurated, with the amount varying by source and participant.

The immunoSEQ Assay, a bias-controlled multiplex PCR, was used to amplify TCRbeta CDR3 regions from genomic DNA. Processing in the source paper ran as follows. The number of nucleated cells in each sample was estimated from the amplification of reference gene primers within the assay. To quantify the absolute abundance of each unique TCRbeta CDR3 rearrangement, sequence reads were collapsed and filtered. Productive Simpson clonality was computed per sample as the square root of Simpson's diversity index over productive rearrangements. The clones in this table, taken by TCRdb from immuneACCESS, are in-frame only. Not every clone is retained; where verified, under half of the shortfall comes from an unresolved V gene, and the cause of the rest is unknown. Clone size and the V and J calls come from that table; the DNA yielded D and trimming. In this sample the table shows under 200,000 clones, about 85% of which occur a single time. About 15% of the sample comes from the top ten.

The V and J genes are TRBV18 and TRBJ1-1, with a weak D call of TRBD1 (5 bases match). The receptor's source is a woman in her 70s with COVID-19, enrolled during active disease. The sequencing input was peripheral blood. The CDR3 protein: CASSPLQGGNTEAFF. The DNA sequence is TGTGCCAGCTCACCACTGCAGGGAGGGAACACTGAAGCTTTCTTT.